The rows below give T cell receptor beta chains drawn from one sample of a study of vaccination and CD4 T cells after COVID-19. One entry per CDR3 protein, called by TCRdb with MiXCR from the PCR reads. Of about 15,000 distinct CDR3 sequences listed, around 45% are singletons. No antigen has been assigned to these receptors. The sample taken for sequencing was CD4+ T cells from blood, cultured in vitro. The receptors derive from a human donor who had recovered from COVID-19. Both conserved end residues are part of each CDR3. The D gene is left open where the match is weak. Size is omitted from some rows. Given values are once, few, many or a class for expanded clones.

CDR3: CAISRDRVTEAFF
DNA: TGTGCCATCAGCCGAGACAGGGTAACTGAAGCTTTCTTT
D: TRBD1
size: few
J: TRBJ1-1
V: TRBV10-3

CDR3: CASRAPGQANYGYTF
DNA: TGTGCCAGCAGGGCACCGGGACAAGCTAACTATGGCTACACCTTC
D: NA
size: NA
J: TRBJ1-2
V: TRBV6-1

CDR3: CASSQTRHDDRGDPYEQYF
DNA: TGCGCCAGCAGTCAAACACGTCATGATGACAGGGGAGATCCCTACGAGCAGTACTTC
D: TRBD1
size: NA
J: TRBJ2-7
V: TRBV23-1

CDR3: CASRPRSYNEQFF
DNA: TGTGCCAGCAGACCGCGGTCCTACAATGAGCAGTTCTTC
D: NA
size: NA
J: TRBJ2-1
V: TRBV6-1

CDR3: CATKVRGGIPEAFF
DNA: TGTGCCACCAAAGTCCGGGGGGGGATCCCTGAAGCTTTCTTT
D: NA
size: few
J: TRBJ1-1
V: TRBV24-1

CDR3: CSAPTGLGRYYNEQFF
DNA: TGCAGCGCCCCGACGGGGCTGGGGAGGTACTACAATGAGCAGTTCTTC
D: NA
size: NA
J: TRBJ2-1
V: TRBV29-1

CDR3: CASSYPGQVGSGANVLTF
DNA: TGTGCCAGCAGTTACCCCGGGCAGGTGGGCTCTGGGGCCAACGTCCTGACTTTC
D: NA
size: NA
J: TRBJ2-6
V: TRBV6-2/TRBV6-3

CDR3: CASSLAGRGGNQPQHF
DNA: TGTGCCAGTAGTCTGGCAGGGCGGGGAGGCAATCAGCCCCAGCATTTT
D: NA
size: NA
J: TRBJ1-5
V: TRBV19

CDR3: CASSQGTGELFF
DNA: TGTGCCAGCAGCCAAGGAACCGGGGAGCTGTTTTTT
D: NA
size: NA
J: TRBJ2-2
V: TRBV4-2

CDR3: CSARRGRGIAKNIQYF
DNA: TGCAGTGCTAGGCGGGGGAGAGGAATAGCCAAAAACATTCAGTACTTC
D: TRBD2
size: NA
J: TRBJ2-4
V: TRBV20-1

CDR3: CASSLVGSGGEAFF
DNA: TGTGCCAGCAGCTTAGTGGGCTCAGGGGGCGAAGCTTTCTTT
D: TRBD1
size: once
J: TRBJ1-1
V: TRBV7-2

CDR3: CASETGRETQYF
DNA: TGTGCCAGCGAGACAGGGAGGGAGACCCAGTACTTC
D: NA
size: NA
J: TRBJ2-5
V: TRBV2

CDR3: CATSRDGQGGRMAKNIQYF
DNA: TGTGCCACCAGCAGAGATGGACAGGGTGGTCGAATGGCCAAAAACATTCAGTACTTC
D: TRBD1
size: NA
J: TRBJ2-4
V: TRBV15

CDR3: CASRRGGRGSDTQYF
DNA: TGTGCCAGCAGGAGGGGCGGGAGAGGGTCAGATACGCAGTATTTT
D: TRBD2
size: NA
J: TRBJ2-3
V: TRBV2

CDR3: CASSWDSSSYNEQFF
DNA: TGCGCCAGCAGCTGGGACAGCAGCTCCTACAATGAGCAGTTCTTC
D: TRBD1
size: few
J: TRBJ2-1
V: TRBV5-1

CDR3: CASSLDGAPDTQYF
DNA: TGTGCCAGCAGCTTAGACGGGGCGCCAGATACGCAGTATTTT
D: NA
size: once
J: TRBJ2-3
V: TRBV7-2

CDR3: CASSPDLNYGYTF
DNA: TGTGCCAGCAGCCCAGATCTCAACTATGGCTACACCTTC
D: NA
size: NA
J: TRBJ1-2
V: TRBV11-2

CDR3: CAWSGGLQETQYF
DNA: TGTGCCTGGAGTGGAGGGCTCCAAGAGACCCAGTACTTC
D: NA
size: NA
J: TRBJ2-5
V: TRBV30

CDR3: CASTLRGQSNQPQHF
DNA: TGTGCCAGCACCCTTCGGGGACAGAGCAATCAGCCCCAGCATTTT
D: TRBD1
size: NA
J: TRBJ1-5
V: TRBV6-2/TRBV6-3

CDR3: CASSGPSPNYGYTF
DNA: TGTGCCAGCAGTGGCCCCAGTCCTAACTATGGCTACACCTTC
D: NA
size: NA
J: TRBJ1-2
V: TRBV2

CDR3: CASSYSGRSLNYEQYF
DNA: TGTGCCAGCAGTTACTCAGGGAGGTCGTTAAATTACGAGCAGTACTTC
D: NA
size: NA
J: TRBJ2-7
V: TRBV6-5

CDR3: CSAGQPVYEQYF
DNA: TGCAGTGCTGGCCAGCCGGTCTACGAGCAGTACTTC
D: NA
size: NA
J: TRBJ2-7
V: TRBV20-1